Listed below are T cell receptor beta chains from one sample, sequenced in a study of radiotherapy plus CTLA-4 blockade in lung cancer. Method: immunoSEQ multiplex PCR; TCRdb's copy keeps in-frame clones and lacks some. The sample has tens of thousands of clones; 75% to 80% are singletons. This specimen consisted of peripheral blood, obtained from a patient treated with radiotherapy plus ipilimumab. The source of these receptors is a human donor with non-small cell lung cancer whose response to radiotherapy plus ipilimumab could not be evaluated. Both conserved end residues are part of each CDR3. The D gene is left open where the match is weak. A row's size may be missing; if present it is once, few, many or a size class.

clone_size	v_call	d_call	j_call	cdr3_aa	cdr3_nt
NA	TRBV19	TRBD2	TRBJ2-1	CASSIGSGRANEQFF	TGTGCCAGTAGTATAGGTAGCGGGAGGGCCAATGAGCAGTTCTTC
NA	TRBV29-1	NA	TRBJ2-5	CSVNSGRGWETQYF	TGCAGCGTTAATTCGGGCAGGGGATGGGAGACCCAGTACTTC
NA	TRBV30	TRBD1	TRBJ2-7	CAWEGTGDSYEQYF	TGTGCCTGGGAAGGGACAGGGGACTCCTACGAGCAGTACTTC
NA	TRBV6-1	TRBD1	TRBJ1-1	CASTDRGKTTEAFF	TGTGCCAGCACCGACAGGGGAAAGACCACTGAAGCTTTCTTT
NA	TRBV5-8	NA	TRBJ2-3	CASSLGQGDTQYF	TGTGCCAGCAGCTTGGGGCAGGGGGATACGCAGTATTTT
few	TRBV6-6	TRBD1	TRBJ1-2	CASSYSSAGGNYGYTF	TGTGCCAGCAGTTACTCCAGCGCAGGGGGAAACTATGGCTACACCTTC
NA	TRBV7-9	TRBD1	TRBJ1-2	CASSPYRGDRGRSGYTF	TGTGCCAGCAGTCCCTATCGGGGGGACAGGGGGCGAAGTGGCTACACCTTC
NA	TRBV28	NA	TRBJ2-2	CASSWAYTGELFF	TGTGCCAGCAGTTGGGCGTACACCGGGGAGCTGTTTTTT
once	TRBV30	TRBD2	TRBJ2-7	CAWVRGGWGEQYF	TGTGCCTGGGTCCGGGGGGGCTGGGGGGAGCAGTACTTC
NA	TRBV9	TRBD2	TRBJ2-1	CASGYGGGNEQFF	TGTGCCAGCGGTTACGGGGGGGGCAATGAGCAGTTCTTC
NA	TRBV15	NA	TRBJ2-1	CATSRDWGGNEQFF	TGTGCCACCAGCAGAGATTGGGGAGGCAATGAGCAGTTCTTC
NA	TRBV7-9	TRBD1	TRBJ2-1	CASSSWTGNYNEQFF	TGTGCCAGCAGCTCCTGGACAGGGAACTACAATGAGCAGTTCTTC
NA	TRBV30	NA	TRBJ1-2	CAWSGRGVTGYTF	TGTGCCTGGAGTGGAAGGGGTGTGACTGGCTACACCTTC
NA	TRBV5-1	TRBD1	TRBJ1-5	CASSYTGGNQPQHF	TGCGCCAGCAGCTACACAGGGGGCAATCAGCCCCAGCATTTT
NA	TRBV6-6	NA	TRBJ1-1	CASSLSLNTEAFF	TGTGCCAGCAGTCTTAGTCTGAACACTGAAGCTTTCTTT
once	TRBV15	TRBD1	TRBJ2-7	CATSREQGAYYEQYF	TGTGCCACCAGCAGAGAACAGGGGGCGTACTACGAGCAGTACTTC